A selection of T cell receptor beta chains follows, all from one sample in a study of PD-1 blockade in classical Hodgkin lymphoma. Here immunoSEQ multiplex PCR was the method, and the copy in TCRdb shows in-frame clones only, minus some. The sample yields about 42,000 clones, under 75% seen once. The source was peripheral blood mononuclear cells (PBMCs), collected at baseline. The source of these receptors is a human donor with classical Hodgkin lymphoma. The CDR3 runs from the conserved cysteine through the conserved F or W. The D gene is left open where the match is weak. Some rows have no size entry. The others give once, few or many, or a class for an expanded clone.

TRBV5-6	TRBD2	few	TRBJ2-5	TGTGCCAGCAGCTTGAACCTGAGGGACTATTCATTGGAGACCCAGTACTTC	CASSLNLRDYSLETQYF
TRBV5-5	TRBD1	once	TRBJ1-1	TGTGCCAGCAGCAAAGGGACAGGGGATAGGATGAACACTGAAGCTTTCTTT	CASSKGTGDRMNTEAFF
TRBV4-1	TRBD2	once	TRBJ2-5	TGCGCCAGCAGCCAAGTTGGGGATCTAGCGGGGGGAAAGACCCAGTACTTC	CASSQVGDLAGGKTQYF
TRBV6-6	TRBD1	-	TRBJ2-7	TGTGCCAGCAGTTACTATGGGACAGGGGGCGAGCAGTACTTC	CASSYYGTGGEQYF
TRBV5-6	-	few	TRBJ2-2	TGTGCCAGCAGCCACTTTTTTGAGATCCCGAACACCGGGGAGCTGTTTTTT	CASSHFFEIPNTGELFF
TRBV6-5	-	few	TRBJ1-1	TGTGCCAGCAGTTACAGGGGCAGCCCTGAAGCTTTCTTT	CASSYRGSPEAFF
TRBV6-1	TRBD2	-	TRBJ2-1	TGTGCCAGCAGTGAAGTCCTCGGGACTAGCGGGAGGTATAATGAGCAGTTCTTC	CASSEVLGTSGRYNEQFF
TRBV2	-	-	TRBJ1-3	TGTGCCAGCAGTGAAGAAGCGAGAATCTCTGGAAACACCATATATTTT	CASSEEARISGNTIYF
TRBV6-6	TRBD1	-	TRBJ2-7	TGTGCCAGCAGTTACACAGGGGTCTCCGAGCAGTACTTC	CASSYTGVSEQYF
TRBV27	TRBD2	-	TRBJ2-1	TGTGCCAGCAGTATTTTAGCGGGAGGCAATGAGCAGTTCTTC	CASSILAGGNEQFF
TRBV27	TRBD2	few	TRBJ2-2	TGTGCCAGCAGTTCGACACTTTACCCACTAGCGGGAGAGGGCGGGGAGCTGTTTTTT	CASSSTLYPLAGEGGELFF
TRBV9	TRBD1	-	TRBJ1-2	TGTGCCAGCAGCGGACAGGGGATTTGGAACTATGGCTACACCTTC	CASSGQGIWNYGYTF
TRBV5-6	-	-	TRBJ2-7	TGTGCCAGCAGCCGCCCGGACAAGAGCTCCTACGAGCAGTACTTC	CASSRPDKSSYEQYF
TRBV4-3	TRBD2	-	TRBJ2-7	TGCGCCAGCAGCCAAGATTCCGGCGGGGGGAGCTCCTACGAGCAGTACTTC	CASSQDSGGGSSYEQYF
TRBV4-3	-	many	TRBJ2-2	TGCGCCAGCAGCCAAACCGGACTCACCACCGGGGAGCTGTTTTTT	CASSQTGLTTGELFF
TRBV4-2	TRBD2	-	TRBJ2-7	TGTGCCAGCAGCCAAGACGAGGGACTAGCGACCTACGAGCAGTACTTC	CASSQDEGLATYEQYF
TRBV2	-	-	TRBJ2-3	TGTGCCAGCCATACGGGGTCAGATACGCAGTATTTT	CASHTGSDTQYF
TRBV2	-	few	TRBJ1-1	TGTGCCAGCAGTGAAGACGGCGCTGGGTTCGATGAAGCTTTCTTT	CASSEDGAGFDEAFF
TRBV30	-	-	TRBJ2-2	TGTGCCGAAGGTGGTTTTTCCGGGGAGCTGTTTTTT	CAEGGFSGELFF
TRBV5-6	-	few	TRBJ2-7	TGTGCCAGCAGCTTGGGTGGGGGGGCCTCCTACGAGCAGTACTTC	CASSLGGGASYEQYF
TRBV2	TRBD2	-	TRBJ2-1	TGTGCCAGCAGGATTTCTACTAGCGGGGGCGAGAATGAGCAGTTCTTC	CASRISTSGGENEQFF
TRBV30	-	-	TRBJ1-1	TGTGCCTGGAGTCAGGGGATGAACACTGAAGCTTTCTTT	CAWSQGMNTEAFF
TRBV28	-	-	TRBJ1-2	TGTGCCAGCAGTGTCTCCCGGCGGGGGGGAGGTTTGCGAGGGTATGGCTACACCTTC	CASSVSRRGGGLRGYGYTF
TRBV7-2	TRBD1	few	TRBJ1-1	TGTGCCAGCAGCTTAGCTCCGGGACAGGGGGCTTTCTTT	CASSLAPGQGAFF
TRBV7-2	-	-	TRBJ1-3	TGTGCCAGCAGCCGGGTCCCCCTAAGGGGAAACACCATATATTTT	CASSRVPLRGNTIYF
TRBV27	TRBD1	-	TRBJ1-6	TGTGCCAGCAGTTTATCAAAACAGGGGAATTCACCCCTCCACTTT	CASSLSKQGNSPLHF
TRBV4-3	TRBD2	-	TRBJ2-5	TGCGCCAGCAGCCAAGAAGGACTAGCGGGTCAAGAGACCCAGTACTTC	CASSQEGLAGQETQYF
TRBV7-9	-	-	TRBJ2-7	TGTGCCAGCAGCTCGGGCCGGGGAGCAGGTTTGGCCTACGAGCAGTACTTC	CASSSGRGAGLAYEQYF
TRBV9	-	few	TRBJ1-1	TGTGCCAGCAGCGTAGGGGCAAGTTCTGAAGCTTTCTTT	CASSVGASSEAFF
TRBV7-6	TRBD1	-	TRBJ2-1	TGTGCCAGCAGCCAAGGACAGGGCAATGAGCAGTTCTTC	CASSQGQGNEQFF
TRBV11-2	TRBD1	medium-sized	TRBJ2-7	TGTGCCAGCAGCTTAGCTCCGGACAGGGCCCTGGGGGAGCAGTACTTC	CASSLAPDRALGEQYF
TRBV2	-	-	TRBJ2-4	TGTGCCAGCAGTGAACAGTCCACTGGTGGCATTCAGTACTTC	CASSEQSTGGIQYF
TRBV4-3	-	-	TRBJ1-1	TGCGCCAGCAGCTCTGGGTGGAACACTGAAGCTTTCTTT	CASSSGWNTEAFF
TRBV13	-	-	TRBJ1-1	TGTGCCAGCAGCTTAGGAGGGGCAGGGTATCATGAAGCTTTCTTT	CASSLGGAGYHEAFF
TRBV7-6	-	-	TRBJ2-5	TGTGCCAGCAGCTTAATTAAGGGAGTCCAAGAGACCCAGTACTTC	CASSLIKGVQETQYF
TRBV29-1	TRBD1	-	TRBJ1-1	TGCAGCGCCTCCCAGGGGGGCACTGAAGCTTTCTTT	CSASQGGTEAFF
TRBV30	-	-	TRBJ1-4	TGTGCCTGGAGTGTAGGCCCTGGTTTTGAAAAACTGTTTTTT	CAWSVGPGFEKLFF
TRBV14	TRBD1	once	TRBJ2-1	TGTGCCAGCAGGATAACGGGACAGGGGGCGAATGAGCAGTTCTTC	CASRITGQGANEQFF
TRBV10-3	TRBD1	-	TRBJ2-7	TGTGCCATCAGTGCAGGGACAGTGAGCTCCTACGAGCAGTACTTC	CAISAGTVSSYEQYF
TRBV7-2	TRBD1	few	TRBJ2-1	TGTGCCAGCAGCTTATACGGAGGGACAGGTGATGAGCAGTTCTTC	CASSLYGGTGDEQFF
TRBV11-2	-	-	TRBJ2-1	TGTGCCAGCAGCTTAGACACGGACAGATACAATGAGCAGTTCTTC	CASSLDTDRYNEQFF